One and the same sample provided the 6 T cell receptor beta chains below, sequenced in a study of blood T cells in healthy people across ages. A second roughly 7 to 12 cycle PCR used barcoded and J-beta primers. MiXCR, run by TCRdb on the 5' RACE reads, gives a single entry per CDR3 protein. The sample consists of about a million distinct CDR3 sequences, roughly 51% of them appearing once. Sequencing was carried out using blood. These receptors all come from an older woman in good health.

The gene calls are TRBV20-1 and TRBJ2-4; D possibly matches TRBD1 or TRBD2 (5 bases each). Trimming took off 2 bases at V and 13 bases at J, with 18 bases between the two ends. The germline CDR1 and CDR2 sequences are DFQATT and SNEGSKA (reference sequence). The CDR3 length is 13 residues. In DNA, the CDR3 is TGCAGTGCTAGAAACCAGGAGCCCAGGGAGCAGTACTTC. This translates into CSARNQEPREQYF.

CDR3 DNA sequence: TGTGCCAGCAGTCCTACAGGGGCGGGAGAGACCCAGTACTTC. Its protein product is CASSPTGAGETQYF. The rearrangement links TRBV7-9 to TRBJ2-5, with TRBD1 identical over 7 bases. CDR1 SEHNR and CDR2 FQNEAQ come from the germline V gene (reference sequence). This CDR3 comprises 14 residues. With V trimmed by 6 bases and J by 4 bases, 8 bases remained unmatched.

This clonotype was recorded a few times. DNA for the CDR3: TGTGCCAGCAGTCACGCCATCCGGCACAGCTCCTACAATGAGCAGTTCTTC. Residues: CASSHAIRHSSYNEQFF. This chain connects TRBV6-2 or TRBV6-3 to TRBJ2-1; D is ambiguous. The V gene's germline CDR1 is MNHEY and CDR2 SVGEGT. The CDR3 has 17 residues. Between the trimmed V and J ends, which lost 5 bases and 0 bases, there was a span of 17 bases.

This chain connects TRBV12-3 or TRBV12-4 to TRBJ2-5; no clear D. V was cut by 5 bases and J by 11 bases, with 18 bases left in between. This CDR3 spans 13 amino acids. The CDR3 here is CASSPSAVNEQYF. Written as DNA, the CDR3 is TGTGCCAGCAGTCCCTCCGCTGTAAATGAGCAGTACTTC.

This clonotype has only a few counts. This chain uses TRBV2 with TRBJ2-3; 12 positions agree with TRBD2. Germline V lookup: CDR1 SNHLY, CDR2 FYNNEI. CDR3 size: 16 residues. Unmatched junction bases numbered 8, after V lost 5 bases and J lost 5 bases. CDR3 in DNA: TGTGCCAGCAGTCCCACTAGCGGGAGGCGAATAGATACGCAGTATTTT. Encoded protein: CASSPTSGRRIDTQYF. Full variable domain (missing parts from reference TRBV2 and TRBJ2-3): EPEVTQTPSHQVTQMGQEVILRCVPISNHLYFYWYRQILGQKVEFLVSFYNNEISEKSEIFDDQFSVERPDGSNFTLKIRSTKLEDSAMYFCASSPTSGRRIDTQYFGPGTRLTVL.

This clonotype was counted only a few times. J is TRBJ1-2 and V is TRBV2, with D perhaps TRBD1 (5 bases). Trimming removed 4 bases from V and 4 bases from J, with 13 bases in between. Germline CDR1 reads SNHLY; CDR2 reads FYNNEI. The CDR3 extends over 14 amino acids. The CDR3, as DNA: TGTGCCAGCAGTGCACTTGTGGGGGGCTATGGCTACACCTTC. Translating gives CASSALVGGYGYTF. Supplemented by reference TRBV2 and TRBJ1-2, the full variable domain reads EPEVTQTPSHQVTQMGQEVILRCVPISNHLYFYWYRQILGQKVEFLVSFYNNEISEKSEIFDDQFSVERPDGSNFTLKIRSTKLEDSAMYFCASSALVGGYGYTFGSGTRLTVV.